This T cell receptor (beta chain) comes out of a study of cytomegalovirus exposure and HLA in healthy donors. Turning to the study itself: As released early, the data held roughly 85 million unique TCRs from HLA-typed donors.

PCR used 60 Vbeta primers and 13 Jbeta primers. Sequenced by immunoSEQ multiplex PCR; TCRdb stores in-frame clones only, minus some. The sample includes 130,000 or so clones, around three quarters of them seen just once. The CDR3 consists of 17 residues. Germline V gives CDR1 LGHNA, CDR2 YNFKEQ. The V and J ends lost 1 base and 4 bases respectively, with 19 bases between them. The chain couples TRBV4-2 to TRBJ2-5; weak D call: TRBD2 (7 bases). The source is a woman aged 40 to 50 in good health and CMV-seronegative. The specimen sequenced was PBMCs. DNA of the CDR3: TGTGCCAGCAGCCAAGGGGCTTGGCGGAGGGGGGGAGAGACCCAGTACTTC. Amino acid sequence: CASSQGAWRRGGETQYF.